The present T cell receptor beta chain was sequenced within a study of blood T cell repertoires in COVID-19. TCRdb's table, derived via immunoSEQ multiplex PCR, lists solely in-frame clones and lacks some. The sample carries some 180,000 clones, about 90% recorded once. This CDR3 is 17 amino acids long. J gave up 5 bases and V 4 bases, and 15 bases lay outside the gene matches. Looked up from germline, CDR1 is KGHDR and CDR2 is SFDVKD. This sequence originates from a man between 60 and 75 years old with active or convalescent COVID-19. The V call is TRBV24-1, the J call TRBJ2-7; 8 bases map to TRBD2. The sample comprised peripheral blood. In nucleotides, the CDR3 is TGTGCCACCAGTGACCCCACTAGCGGACTATCTAGTGACGAGCAGTACTTC. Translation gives CATSDPTSGLSSDEQYF.